One sample yielded the 7 T cell receptor beta chains listed below, sequenced in a study of T cell responses to AZD1222 COVID-19 vaccine (dated by TCRdb to the early 2020s). The time point label on this specimen signifies: about 28 days (+/-7) after the second vaccine dose. The treatment or condition label of this sample denotes: meningococcal conjugate vaccine given as trial control. Library generation was performed with the immunoSEQ multiplex PCR assay. In TCRdb, the immuneACCESS table is reduced to in-frame sequences with V and J assigned. These tables do not hold every clone; where another copy was compared, an unresolved V gene accounts for under half, and the others remain unexplained. The sample contains 100,000 to 150,000 clones, over 75% of them found a single time. The top ten clones comprise over 4% of the sample. Sequencing was performed on peripheral blood, taken 28 days after the second dose of the MenACWY control vaccine. These receptors were taken from an adult who received the MenACWY meningococcal vaccine as a control.

V usage is TRBV2 and J usage is TRBJ2-5, with 8 bases identical to TRBD2. CDR1 and CDR2 (germline): SNHLY, FYNNEI. After removal of 8 bases from V and 2 bases from J, the junction contained 4 bases not matched to a gene. The CDR3 is 13 amino acids. CDR3 nucleotides: TGTGCCAGCGAGCGCGGGGGGCAAGAGACCCAGTACTTC. It is translated as CASERGGQETQYF.

This clone came up once. CDR3 region: CASSLTAETQYF. In nucleotides, the CDR3 is TGTGCCAGCAGTTTGACCGCTGAGACCCAGTACTTC. V gene TRBV6-2 or TRBV6-3 combines with J gene TRBJ2-5; unclear D gene. V gave up 4 bases and J gave up 5 bases, with 8 bases separating them. The CDR3 loop spans 12 amino acids. CDR1 is MNHEY and CDR2 is SVGEGT in the germline V gene.

The chain has TRBV19 and TRBJ2-1, with TRBD2 matching over 12 bases. The ends lost 5 bases at V and 7 bases at J; junction bases unmatched: 9. The CDR3 runs to 16 residues. The germline V gene encodes CDR1 LNHDA and CDR2 SQIVND (reference sequence). The DNA of the CDR3 is TGTGCCAGTAGTGGACCGACTAGCGGGAGAAGGAATGAGCAGTTCTTC. Translating it yields CASSGPTSGRRNEQFF.

DNA for the CDR3: TGTGCCAGCATTTCCAGGGACAGGGGGAGACCAACTAATGAAAAACTGTTTTTT. It encodes CASISRDRGRPTNEKLFF. The V gene is TRBV2, the J gene TRBJ1-4, with 11 bases matching TRBD1. Trimming cost V 7 bases and J 0 bases; bases outside gene matches: 10. The CDR3 is 18 residues long. Germline CDR1 is SNHLY and CDR2 is FYNNEI. The entire variable domain, with the rest obtained from reference TRBV2 and TRBJ1-4, is as follows: EPEVTQTPSHQVTQMGQEVILRCVPISNHLYFYWYRQILGQKVEFLVSFYNNEISEKSEIFDDQFSVERPDGSNFTLKIRSTKLEDSAMYFCASISRDRGRPTNEKLFFGSGTQLSVL.

This clone was detected once. The rearrangement links TRBV2 to TRBJ1-5; weak D call: TRBD1 (6 bases). V lost 6 bases and J 6 bases, leaving 15 bases between the germline ends. The CDR3 sequence is 14 residues long. Germline assignment: CDR1 SNHLY and CDR2 FYNNEI. In DNA, the CDR3 is TGTGCCAGCAGGGAGGACAGTAGTATTCAGCCCCAGCATTTT. Its protein product is CASREDSSIQPQHF.

The genes are TRBV7-8 and TRBJ2-2; unclear D gene. The length of the CDR3 is 15 residues. CDR1 is SGHVS and CDR2 is FQNEAQ in the germline V gene. V was clipped by 5 bases and J by 5 bases, with 15 bases between them. In nucleotides, the CDR3 is TGTGCCAGCAGCAAAGGCTCTTTGGGAACCGGGGAGCTGTTTTTT. Protein: CASSKGSLGTGELFF.

The chain couples TRBV28 to TRBJ2-1; no firm D call. This CDR3 is built from 12 residues. Germline V gives CDR1 MDHEN, CDR2 SYDVKM. Trimming removed 5 bases at V and 7 bases at J, with 9 bases between. This chain's CDR3 is CASSGSSNEQFF. CDR3 DNA: TGTGCCAGCAGTGGTAGTTCAAATGAGCAGTTCTTC.